Following are 5 T cell receptor beta chains from one sample sequenced in a study of technical replicates of blood from a handful of donors. TCRdb's copy holds only in-frame clones and misses some; the assay was immunoSEQ multiplex PCR. The sample has around 90,000 clones; 90% to 95% are singletons. Specimen: T cells isolated from PBMCs. The receptors shown here come from a human donor in good health.

This clone was seen just once. This rearrangement joins TRBV4-1 to TRBJ1-5, with 8 nucleotides matching TRBD1. CDR3 length: 15 residues. Germline CDR1 and CDR2: MGHRA and YSYEKL. V shed 4 bases, J shed 4 bases, and the junction held 6 bases outside the gene matches. CDR3 bases: TGCGCCAGCAGCCCCCGACAGGGGCTTAATCAGCCCCAGCATTTT. It codes for CASSPRQGLNQPQHF.

The chain employs TRBV2 and TRBJ2-2; 8 nucleotides align to TRBD2. With 0 bases clipped from V and 0 bases from J, the junction kept 0 bases outside the gene matches. CDR1 is SNHLY, CDR2 FYNNEI, per germline. This CDR3 is 16 amino acids long. Here the CDR3 reads CASSEAGLANTGELFF. In nucleotides, the CDR3 is TGTGCCAGCAGTGAAGCGGGACTAGCGAACACCGGGGAGCTGTTTTTT.

The chain links TRBV29-1 to TRBJ2-6, with 9 positions matching TRBD1. Trimming cost V 5 bases and J 0 bases; bases outside gene matches: 17. This CDR3 spans 20 amino acids. The germline V gene encodes CDR1 SQVTM and CDR2 ANQGSEA. CDR3 sequence: CSVQLRYGTGIPSGANVLTF. The CDR3 DNA reads TGCAGCGTTCAGCTTAGATACGGGACAGGGATCCCCTCTGGGGCCAACGTCCTGACTTTC.

The V gene is TRBV13, the J gene TRBJ2-7; 12 positions agree with TRBD1. Trimming at V came to 4 bases and at J to 6 bases, leaving 10 bases not matched to a gene. Germline assignment: CDR1 PRHDT and CDR2 FYEKMQ (reference sequence). The CDR3 runs 16 residues. The CDR3 spells CASSSTGTGGLFEQYF. DNA for the CDR3: TGTGCCAGCAGCTCCACCGGGACAGGGGGCTTGTTCGAGCAGTACTTC.

This chain links TRBV5-1 with TRBJ2-6; a weak D match, TRBD2 (5 bases). Trimming pared 4 bases from V and 6 bases from J, leaving 14 bases between. CDR1 and CDR2 (germline): SGHRS, YFSETQ. The CDR3 is 15 amino acids. The CDR3: CASSGYFREANVLTF. The CDR3 bases are TGCGCCAGCAGCGGATATTTCCGGGAGGCCAACGTCCTGACTTTC.